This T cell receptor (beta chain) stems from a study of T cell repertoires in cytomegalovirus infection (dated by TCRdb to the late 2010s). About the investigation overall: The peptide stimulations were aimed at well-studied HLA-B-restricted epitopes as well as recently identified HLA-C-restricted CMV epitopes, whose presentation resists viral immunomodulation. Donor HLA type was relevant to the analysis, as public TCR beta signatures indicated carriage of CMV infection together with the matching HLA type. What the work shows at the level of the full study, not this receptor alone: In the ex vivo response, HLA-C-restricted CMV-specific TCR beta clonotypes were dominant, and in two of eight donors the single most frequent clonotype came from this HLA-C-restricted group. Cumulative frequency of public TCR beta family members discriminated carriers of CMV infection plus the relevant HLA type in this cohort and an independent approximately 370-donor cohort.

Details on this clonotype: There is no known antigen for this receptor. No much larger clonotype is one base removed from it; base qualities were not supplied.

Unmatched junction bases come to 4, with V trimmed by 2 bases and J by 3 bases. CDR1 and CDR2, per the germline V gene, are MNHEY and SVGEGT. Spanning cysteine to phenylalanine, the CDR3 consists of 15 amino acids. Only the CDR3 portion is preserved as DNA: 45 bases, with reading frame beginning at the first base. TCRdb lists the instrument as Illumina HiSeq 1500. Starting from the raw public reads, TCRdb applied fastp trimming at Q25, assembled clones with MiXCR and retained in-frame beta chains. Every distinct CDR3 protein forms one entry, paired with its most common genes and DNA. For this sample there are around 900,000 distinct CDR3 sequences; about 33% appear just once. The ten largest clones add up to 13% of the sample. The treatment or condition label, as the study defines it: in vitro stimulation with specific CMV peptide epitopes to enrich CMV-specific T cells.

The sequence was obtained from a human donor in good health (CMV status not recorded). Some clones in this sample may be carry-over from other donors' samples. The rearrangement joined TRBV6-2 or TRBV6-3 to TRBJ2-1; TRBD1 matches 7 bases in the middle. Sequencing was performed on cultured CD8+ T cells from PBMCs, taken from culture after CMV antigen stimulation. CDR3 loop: CASSYQQGIYNEQFF. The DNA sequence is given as TGTGCCAGCAGTTACCAACAGGGGATCTACAATGAGCAGTTCTTC.